This entry concerns a single T cell receptor (beta chain). Its specificity is unknown. This sample is part of a study of T cell responses to AZD1222 COVID-19 vaccine. Points from the study as a whole: In a largely white British group with more females than males, clonal diversity was possibly underestimated. Spike was spanned by vaccine-associated CD4 TCRs, with dominance at 160-218 and 743-854. Variant regions that are unmutated are reportedly the target of nearly half of spike-specific TCRs.

Clones were sequenced by immunoSEQ multiplex PCR, and TCRdb holds only the in-frame ones, with some missing. The sample holds 150,000 to 200,000 clones, about 92% seen once. This clonotype originated in an adult in good health. The sequences come from peripheral blood, collected on day 0 of AZD1222 vaccination.

The CDR3 region is CASSRRGNYGYTF. In nucleotides, the CDR3 is TGTGCCAGTAGTCGGCGAGGAAACTATGGCTACACCTTC. The chain carries TRBV19 and TRBJ1-2; D is unclear. CDR3 length: 13 amino acids. Deletions cut 5 bases from V and 2 bases from J, with 9 bases between. Germline CDR1 and CDR2: LNHDA and SQIVND (reference sequence).